Given below is one T cell receptor beta chain in context. Its antigen remains unknown. Only CD45RO-negative cells positively selected for CCR7 counted as naive CD8 cells, so terminally differentiated effector memory CD45RA+ cells were excluded. The study enrolled healthy HIV-negative adults without recent acute infections or vaccinations as donors. The entry originates in a study of shared clonotypes between healthy human individuals. Study-wide findings and caveats: Naive subsets generally exceeded memory subsets in estimated richness.

Germline loops: CDR1 MNHNS, CDR2 SASEGT. The ends were cut back, 8 bases at V and 5 bases at J, with 12 bases in the middle. The CDR3 totals 12 residues. Sequenced by immunoSEQ multiplex PCR; TCRdb stores in-frame clones only, minus some. The sample lists roughly 2,000,000 clones; 85% to 95% were seen once. The source is a man younger than 35 in good health. Some clones in this sample may be carry-over from other donors' samples. Sequencing used naive CD8+ T cells from PBMCs. The chain recombines TRBV6-1 with TRBJ1-1; no firm D call. CDR3 protein: CASGDEGTEAFF. The DNA of the CDR3 is TGTGCCAGCGGAGACGAGGGAACTGAAGCTTTCTTT.